The present T cell receptor (beta chain) was sequenced within a study of early T cells in non-severe SARS-CoV-2 infection. Looking at the study overall: Sequencing was performed on bulk RNA from unsorted whole blood, leaving chains unpaired.

Attachment of unique molecular identifiers was made to individual cDNA molecules. TCRdb itself ran the 5' RACE reads through MiXCR, one entry per CDR3 protein. The sample contains about 55,000 distinct CDR3 sequences, around an eighth of which appear only once. In its sample, this clonotype was seen a few times. Sequences were obtained from whole blood. The receptor was derived from an adult who was a healthcare worker with PCR-confirmed SARS-CoV-2 infection or an uninfected control (not recorded which).

CDR3 in DNA: TGTGCCAGCAGCCCGCTTTCCCCTAGCGTCTCCTACGAGCAGTACTTC. Amino acid sequence: CASSPLSPSVSYEQYF. The chain has TRBV3-1 and TRBJ2-7; D is perhaps TRBD2 (6 bases). The CDR3 totals 16 residues. Trimming cost V 4 bases and J 0 bases, with 16 bases left between them. Germline lookup yields CDR1 LGHDT and CDR2 YNNKEL (reference sequence).